The clone carrying this TCR beta chain was found a few times. Its cognate antigen is unknown. This entry belongs to a study of molecular identifiers for immune sequencing clone quantification. Study-wide findings and caveats: Clones exceeding 20 RNA copies carried over 98% of effector molecules but under 1% of naive-cell molecules.

In germline, CDR1 is SGHRS, CDR2 YFSETQ. Deletions cut 3 bases from V and 0 bases from J, with 13 bases between. CDR3 size: 16 residues. MiXCR, run by TCRdb on the PCR reads, gives a single entry per CDR3 protein. The table records around 470,000 distinct CDR3 sequences, roughly 24% of them present only once. Sorting recovered naive CD8 T cells on a CD8+CD4-CCR7+CD45RA+ profile. The specimen sequenced was naive CD8+ T cells from blood, with Jurkat cell RNA spiked in. Indicated subset: FACS-sorted CD8+CD4-CCR7+CD45RA+ naive T cells. The gene calls are TRBV5-1 and TRBJ2-1, with TRBD2 as a possible D gene (6 bases). This receptor was obtained from a human donor in good health. Some libraries in this study had Jurkat cell RNA spiked in. The CDR3, as DNA: TGCGCCAGCAGCTGGACTACAGAGAGCTCCTACAATGAGCAGTTCTTC. This encodes CASSWTTESSYNEQFF. The full variable domain, its missing parts supplied by reference TRBV5-1 and TRBJ2-1, is KAGVTQTPRYLIKTRGQQVTLSCSPISGHRSVSWYQQTPGQGLQFLFEYFSETQRNKGNFPGRFSGRQFSNSRSEMNVSTLELGDSALYLCASSWTTESSYNEQFFGPGTRLTVL.